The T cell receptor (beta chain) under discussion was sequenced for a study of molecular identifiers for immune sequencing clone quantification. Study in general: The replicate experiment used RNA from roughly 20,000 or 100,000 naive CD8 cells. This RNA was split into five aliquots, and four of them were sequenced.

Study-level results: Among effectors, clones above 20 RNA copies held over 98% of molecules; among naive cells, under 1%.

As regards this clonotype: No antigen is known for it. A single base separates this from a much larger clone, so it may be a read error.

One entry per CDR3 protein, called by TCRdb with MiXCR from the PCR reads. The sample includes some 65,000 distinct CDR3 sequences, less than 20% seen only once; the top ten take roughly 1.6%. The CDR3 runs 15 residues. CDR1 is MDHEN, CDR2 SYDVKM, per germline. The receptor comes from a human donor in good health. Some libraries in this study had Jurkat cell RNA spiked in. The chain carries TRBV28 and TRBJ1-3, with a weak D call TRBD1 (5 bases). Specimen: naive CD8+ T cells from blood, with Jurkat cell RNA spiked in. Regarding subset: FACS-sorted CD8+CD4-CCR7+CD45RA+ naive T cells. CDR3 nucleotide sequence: TGTGCCAGCAGTTTAGGGGGGAGCTCTGGAAACGCCATATATTTT. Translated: CASSLGGSSGNAIYF. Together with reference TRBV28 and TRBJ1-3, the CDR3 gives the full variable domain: DVKVTQSSRYLVKRTGEKVFLECVQDMDHENMFWYRQDPGLGLRLIYFSYDVKMKEKGDIPEGYSVSREKKERFSLILESASTNQTSMYLCASSLGGSSGNAIYFGEGSWLTVV.